This T cell receptor (beta chain) emerged from a study of T cells in Graves' hyperthyroidism and ophthalmopathy. Looking at the study overall: Staff took peripheral blood when the initial diagnosis was made, before any treatment began. Whole-study results and caveats: Researchers report that a 13 V-J model separated ophthalmopathy from stable hyperthyroidism.

In this sample, this clonotype turned up a few times. What it binds is not known. Amplified TCR beta CDR3 regions derived from RNA transcripts. The HTBI primer set was used in a first-round RT-PCR of the TCR CDR3. TCRdb re-analysed the multiplex PCR reads in MiXCR, keeping a single row per CDR3 protein. Of approximately 420,000 distinct CDR3 sequences in the sample, under 15% were seen once. Trimming shortened V by 3 bases and J by 1 base, and 9 bases separated the two germline ends. This CDR3 spans 14 amino acids. CDR1 is LNHDA, CDR2 SQIVND, per germline (reference sequence). This chain joins TRBV19 and TRBJ2-5, with D hard to call. This sequence was found in a woman aged 25-40 years with Graves' hyperthyroidism. Sequencing was done on a sample of blood. The CDR3 nucleotides are TGTGCCAGTAGTATTCAACATTCCCAAGAGACCCAGTACTTC. Translated: CASSIQHSQETQYF. Full variable domain (missing parts from reference TRBV19 and TRBJ2-5): DGGITQSPKYLFRKEGQNVTLSCEQNLNHDAMYWYRQDPGQGLRLIYYSQIVNDFQKGDIAEGYSVSREKKESFPLTVTSAQKNPTAFYLCASSIQHSQETQYFGPGTRLLVL.